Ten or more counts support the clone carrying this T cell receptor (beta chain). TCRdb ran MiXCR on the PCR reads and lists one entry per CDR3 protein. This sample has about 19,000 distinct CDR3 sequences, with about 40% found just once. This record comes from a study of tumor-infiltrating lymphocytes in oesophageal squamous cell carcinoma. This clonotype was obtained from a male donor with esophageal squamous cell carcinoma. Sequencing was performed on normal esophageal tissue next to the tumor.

CDR3 loop: CASGPRSGFF. CDR3 nucleotide sequence: TGTGCCAGCGGACCGAGAAGCGGGTTCTTC. The genes are TRBV7-2 and TRBJ2-1, with TRBD2 as a possible D gene (5 bases). V lost 8 bases and J lost 15, with 14 bases in between. The V gene's germline CDR1 is SGHTA and CDR2 FQGNSA. CDR3 size: 10 residues.